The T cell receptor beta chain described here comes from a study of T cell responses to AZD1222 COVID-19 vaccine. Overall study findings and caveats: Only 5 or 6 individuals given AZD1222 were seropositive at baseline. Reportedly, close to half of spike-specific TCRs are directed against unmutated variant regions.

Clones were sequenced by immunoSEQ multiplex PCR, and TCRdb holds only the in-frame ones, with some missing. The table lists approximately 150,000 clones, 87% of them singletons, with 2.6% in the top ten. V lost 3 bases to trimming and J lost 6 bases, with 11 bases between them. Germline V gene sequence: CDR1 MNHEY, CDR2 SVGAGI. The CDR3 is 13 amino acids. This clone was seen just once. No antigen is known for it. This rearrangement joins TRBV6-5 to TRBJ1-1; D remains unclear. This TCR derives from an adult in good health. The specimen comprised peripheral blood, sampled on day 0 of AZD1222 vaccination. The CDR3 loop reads CASSYVGSAEAFF. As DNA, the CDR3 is TGTGCCAGCAGTTATGTAGGGTCTGCTGAAGCTTTCTTT.